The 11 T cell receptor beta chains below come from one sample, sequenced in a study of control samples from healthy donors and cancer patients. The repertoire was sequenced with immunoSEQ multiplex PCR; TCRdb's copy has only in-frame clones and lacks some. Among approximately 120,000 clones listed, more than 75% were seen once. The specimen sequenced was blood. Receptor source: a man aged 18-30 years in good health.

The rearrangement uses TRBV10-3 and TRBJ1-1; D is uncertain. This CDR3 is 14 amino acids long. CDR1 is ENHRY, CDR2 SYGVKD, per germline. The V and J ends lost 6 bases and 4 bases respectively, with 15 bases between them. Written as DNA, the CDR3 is TGTGCCATCAGGGTTGAAGGCGCGTTCACTGAAGCTTTCTTT. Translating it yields CAIRVEGAFTEAFF.

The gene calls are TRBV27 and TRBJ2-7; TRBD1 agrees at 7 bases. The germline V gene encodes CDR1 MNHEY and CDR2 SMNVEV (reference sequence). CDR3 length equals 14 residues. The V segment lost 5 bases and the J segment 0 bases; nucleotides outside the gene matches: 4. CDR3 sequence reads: CASSPRDSSYEQYF. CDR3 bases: TGTGCCAGCAGTCCCCGGGACAGCTCCTACGAGCAGTACTTC.

The DNA of the CDR3 is TGTGCCAGCAGTTTTACAGTTTCGCAGGGAGCGAGCATTGCGGAGACCCAGTACTTC. It translates to CASSFTVSQGASIAETQYF. V and J are TRBV27 and TRBJ2-5, with D perhaps being TRBD1 or TRBD2 (5 bases each). Germline V gene sequence: CDR1 MNHEY, CDR2 SMNVEV (reference sequence). The CDR3 sequence is 19 residues long. The V and J ends lost 3 bases and 5 bases respectively, with 28 bases between them.

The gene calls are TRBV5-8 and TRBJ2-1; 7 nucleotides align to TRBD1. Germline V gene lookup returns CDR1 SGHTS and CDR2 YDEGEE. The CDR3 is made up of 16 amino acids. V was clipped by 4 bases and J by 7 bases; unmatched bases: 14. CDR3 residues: CASSRFYPGTDNEQFF. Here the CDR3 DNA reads TGTGCCAGCAGCCGTTTCTACCCCGGGACAGATAATGAGCAGTTCTTC.

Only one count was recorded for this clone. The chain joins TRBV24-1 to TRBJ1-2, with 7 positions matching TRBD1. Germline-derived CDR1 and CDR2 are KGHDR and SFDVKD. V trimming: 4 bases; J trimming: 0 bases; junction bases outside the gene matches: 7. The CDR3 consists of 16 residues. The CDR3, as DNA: TGTGCCACCAGTGAATTCCCGGGACAGACTAACTATGGCTACACCTTC. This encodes CATSEFPGQTNYGYTF.

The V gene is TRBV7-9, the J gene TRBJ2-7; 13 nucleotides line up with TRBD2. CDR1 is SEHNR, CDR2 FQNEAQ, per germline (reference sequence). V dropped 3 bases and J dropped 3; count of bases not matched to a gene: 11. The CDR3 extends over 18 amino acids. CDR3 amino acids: CASSFLIGLAGENYEQYF. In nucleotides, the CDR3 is TGTGCCAGCAGCTTTCTTATCGGACTAGCGGGAGAGAACTACGAGCAGTACTTC. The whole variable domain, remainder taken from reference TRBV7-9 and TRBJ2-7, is DTGVSQNPRHKITKRGQNVTFRCDPISEHNRLYWYRQTLGQGPEFLTYFQNEAQLEKSRLLSDRFSAERPKGSFSTLEIQRTEQGDSAMYLCASSFLIGLAGENYEQYFGPGTRLTVT.

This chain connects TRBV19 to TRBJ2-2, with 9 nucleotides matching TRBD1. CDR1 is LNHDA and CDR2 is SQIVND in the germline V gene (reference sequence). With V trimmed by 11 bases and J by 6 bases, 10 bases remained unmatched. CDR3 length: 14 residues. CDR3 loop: CAGRDRAVAGELFF. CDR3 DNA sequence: TGTGCCGGGCGGGACAGGGCTGTAGCCGGGGAGCTGTTTTTT.

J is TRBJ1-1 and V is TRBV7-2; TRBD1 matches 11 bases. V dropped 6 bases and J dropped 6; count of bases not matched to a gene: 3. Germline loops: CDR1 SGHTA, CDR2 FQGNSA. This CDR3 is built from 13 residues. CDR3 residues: CASRPGQGAEAFF. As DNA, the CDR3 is TGTGCCAGCAGACCGGGACAGGGGGCTGAAGCTTTCTTT.

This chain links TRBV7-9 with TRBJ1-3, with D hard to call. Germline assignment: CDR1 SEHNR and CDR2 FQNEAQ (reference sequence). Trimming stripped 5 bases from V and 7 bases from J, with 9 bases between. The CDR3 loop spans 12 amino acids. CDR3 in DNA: TGTGCCAGCAGCCCCCCCGGGAACACCATATATTTT. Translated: CASSPPGNTIYF.

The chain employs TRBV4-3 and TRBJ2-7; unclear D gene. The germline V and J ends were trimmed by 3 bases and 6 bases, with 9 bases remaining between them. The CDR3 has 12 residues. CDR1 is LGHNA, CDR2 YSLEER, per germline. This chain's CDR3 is CASSHQGGEQYF. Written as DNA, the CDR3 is TGCGCCAGCAGCCACCAAGGTGGCGAGCAGTACTTC.

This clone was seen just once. The DNA for the CDR3 is TGTGCCAGCAGAAGAGTAGCGGGAGTGAGCTCCTACAATGAGCAGTTCTTC. It specifies CASRRVAGVSSYNEQFF. The J gene is TRBJ2-1, the V gene TRBV2; 9 nucleotides match TRBD2. The CDR3 sequence is 17 residues long. Germline lookup yields CDR1 SNHLY and CDR2 FYNNEI. V lost 6 bases to trimming and J lost 0 bases; unmatched junction nucleotides: 9.